This T cell receptor (beta chain) emerged from a study of shared clonotypes between healthy human individuals. Study-level background: CD4 naive and CD4 memory each took three plates per donor, while CD8 naive took two and CD8 memory one. Study results and limitations: Larger richness was generally estimated for naive than memory subsets.

Of note for this clone: The antigen is not known.

CD45RO negativity and positive selection for CCR7 defined naive CD8 cells, a population that excluded terminally differentiated effector memory CD45RA+ cells. The ends were cut back, 3 bases at V and 4 bases at J, with 13 bases in the middle. CDR3 length: 14 residues. Germline CDR1 reads SNHLY; CDR2 reads FYNNEI. Sorted-subset replicate PCRs used 200 to 250 ng DNA, about 30,000 T cell genomes. Produced via immunoSEQ multiplex PCR; TCRdb's table is partial and in-frame only. The data hold about 2.2 million clones, with about 94% observed a single time. V usage is TRBV2 and J usage is TRBJ2-7, with TRBD1 as a possible D gene (5 bases). What was sequenced was naive CD8+ T cells from PBMCs. The receptor was derived from a young man in good health. Some clones in this sample may be carry-over from other donors' samples. CDR3 sequence reads: CASSESLRVYEQYF. CDR3 sequence (DNA): TGTGCCAGCAGTGAGTCACTCAGGGTGTACGAGCAGTACTTC.